A single sample is the source of the 23 T cell receptor beta chains below, sequenced in a study of blood T cell repertoires in COVID-19. Sequenced by immunoSEQ multiplex PCR; TCRdb stores in-frame clones only, minus some. This table has about 400,000 clones, around nine tenths appearing once. The source material was PBMCs or T cells enriched from blood (not recorded which). Receptors were obtained from a woman aged 30 to 39 who had recovered from COVID-19.

The chain couples TRBV30 to TRBJ1-6; 7 positions agree with TRBD1. Germline CDR1 reads GTSNPN; CDR2 reads SVGIG (reference sequence). V lost 2 bases and J lost 10; bases outside the gene matches: 11. CDR3 length: 15 residues. The CDR3 reads CAWSRGLPRGSPLHF. The CDR3 region has the DNA TGTGCCTGGAGTAGGGGGCTCCCCCGGGGGTCACCCCTCCACTTT.

The chain combines TRBV5-1 with TRBJ1-5, with a tentative D call TRBD1 (6 bases). Germline-derived CDR1 and CDR2 are SGHRS and YFSETQ. There are 16 residues in the CDR3. Between the trimmed V and J ends, which lost 2 bases and 4 bases, there was a span of 16 bases. CDR3 bases: TGCGCCAGCAGCTTAACCCCGGGACAAGGAAATCAGCCCCAGCATTTT. Translating gives CASSLTPGQGNQPQHF.

The chain employs TRBV11-2 and TRBJ2-3, with 8 bases fitting TRBD2. The CDR3 spans 14 residues. J was trimmed by 6 bases and V by 5 bases; bases with no gene match: 7. Germline CDR1 is SGHAT and CDR2 is FQNNGV. The CDR3 spells CASSPAGVTDTQYF. CDR3 nucleotides: TGTGCCAGCAGCCCAGCGGGAGTCACCGATACGCAGTATTTT. Full variable domain (remainder filled in from reference TRBV11-2 and TRBJ2-3): EAGVAQSPRYKIIEKRQSVAFWCNPISGHATLYWYQQILGQGPKLLIQFQNNGVVDDSQLPKDRFSAERLKGVDSTLKIQPAKLEDSAVYLCASSPAGVTDTQYFGPGTRLTVL.

This chain links TRBV9 with TRBJ2-1, with a tentative D call TRBD1 (5 bases). Trimming removed 3 bases at V and 2 bases at J, with 21 bases between. Germline V gives CDR1 SGDLS, CDR2 YYNGEE. The CDR3 runs 18 residues. In DNA form, the CDR3 reads TGTGCCAGCAGCGCCCGGGTGGGGCCTCGAAATACCTACAATGAGCAGTTCTTC. Protein: CASSARVGPRNTYNEQFF.

The rearrangement links TRBV9 to TRBJ1-5, with D possibly TRBD1 on 5 matching bases. Per germline, CDR1 SGDLS and CDR2 YYNGEE. Between the trimmed V and J ends, which lost 0 bases and 7 bases, there was a span of 11 bases. The CDR3 contains 14 residues. The CDR3 sequence is CASSVAGSGQPQHF. CDR3 DNA sequence: TGTGCCAGCAGCGTAGCAGGGTCAGGGCAGCCCCAGCATTTT.

The chain carries TRBV6-2 or TRBV6-3 and TRBJ1-6; no firm D call. CDR1 is MNHEY and CDR2 is SVGEGT in the germline V gene. The CDR3 consists of 13 residues. The V end lost 0 bases, the J end lost 13 bases, and 10 bases lay between the germline ends. Here the CDR3 reads CASSYSTGSPLHF. The CDR3 DNA reads as TGTGCCAGCAGTTACTCGACGGGTTCCCCCCTCCACTTT.

The rearrangement uses TRBV6-4 and TRBJ2-2, with TRBD1 identical over 9 bases. The germline gives CDR1 MRHNA, CDR2 SNTAGT. The length of the CDR3 is 16 residues. V gave up 2 bases and J gave up 6 bases; unmatched junction bases: 7. Here the CDR3 reads CASSDQGQGSAGELFF. The CDR3 DNA reads TGTGCCAGCAGTGACCAGGGACAGGGTTCCGCCGGGGAGCTGTTTTTT.

The chain combines TRBV7-8 with TRBJ1-1; D gene uncertain. The V gene's germline CDR1 is SGHVS and CDR2 FQNEAQ. The V and J ends lost 1 base and 3 bases respectively, with 6 bases between them. The CDR3 loop spans 13 amino acids. CDR3 region: CASSLVRYTEAFF. In DNA form, the CDR3 reads TGTGCCAGCAGCTTAGTGCGGTACACTGAAGCTTTCTTT.

J is TRBJ1-2 and V is TRBV6-6; D is uncertain. CDR1 and CDR2 from the germline V gene are MNHNY and SVGAGI (reference sequence). Trimming removed 6 bases at V and 4 bases at J, with 18 bases between. This CDR3 is built from 15 residues. CDR3 sequence: CASSVLPEPIYGYTF. The CDR3 DNA reads TGTGCCAGCAGCGTCCTCCCGGAGCCAATCTATGGCTACACCTTC.

The chain carries TRBV29-1 and TRBJ1-1; D unclear. V was shortened by 1 base and J by 12 bases, with 15 bases between the two germline ends. The CDR3 has 12 residues. The V gene's germline CDR1 is SQVTM and CDR2 ANQGSEA. CDR3 bases: TGCAGCGTTGAAGTATCGGAGGGTCGGACTTTCTTT. Amino acid sequence: CSVEVSEGRTFF.

This sequence joins TRBV19 and TRBJ2-2, with unresolved D. The V gene lost 6 bases and the J gene lost 8 bases, with 10 bases spanning the gap. The CDR3 covers 12 residues. The V gene's germline CDR1 is LNHDA and CDR2 SQIVND (reference sequence). The CDR3 loop reads CASRSTVGELFF. Written as DNA, the CDR3 is TGTGCCAGTAGGAGTACTGTGGGGGAGCTGTTTTTT.

The rearrangement joins TRBV20-1 to TRBJ2-7, with D hard to call. Germline V gene lookup returns CDR1 DFQATT and CDR2 SNEGSKA (reference sequence). The CDR3 consists of 11 residues. V was shortened by 3 bases and J by 5 bases, with 8 bases between the two germline ends. The CDR3 sequence is CSARLRHEQYF. The CDR3 DNA is TGCAGTGCTAGGTTGAGGCACGAGCAGTACTTC.

The chain links TRBV10-3 to TRBJ2-7; TRBD1 aligns across 7 bases. V lost 6 bases and J lost 0; bases outside the gene matches: 5. Germline-derived CDR1 and CDR2 are ENHRY and SYGVKD. This CDR3 spans 14 amino acids. In DNA, the CDR3 is TGTGCCATCAGATGGGGACAGAGCTCCTACGAGCAGTACTTC. Amino acid sequence: CAIRWGQSSYEQYF.

The chain joins TRBV5-6 to TRBJ1-6; D gene unclear. The CDR3 spans 12 residues. The germline V gene encodes CDR1 SGHDT and CDR2 YYEEEE. Deletions cut 0 bases from V and 11 bases from J, with 6 bases between. The CDR3 loop is CASSLGTAPLHF. The CDR3 nucleotides read TGTGCCAGCAGCTTGGGTACGGCACCCCTCCACTTT.

The chain links TRBV24-1 to TRBJ2-3; 10 bases map to TRBD2. Germline-derived CDR1 and CDR2 are KGHDR and SFDVKD. Trimming removed 3 bases from V and 7 bases from J; junction bases left unmatched: 12. The CDR3 has 17 amino acids. CDR3 in amino acids: CATSDRAGGPHHNTQYF. In nucleotides, the CDR3 is TGTGCCACCAGTGATCGAGCGGGAGGGCCTCATCATAATACGCAGTATTTT.

This clone was found once. The chain joins TRBV5-4 to TRBJ1-2; possible D gene TRBD1, 6 bases. Germline V lookup: CDR1 SGHNT, CDR2 YYREEE (reference sequence). Deletions cut 0 bases from V and 9 bases from J, with 12 bases between. The CDR3 sequence is 13 residues long. The CDR3 reads CASSLVQGRSYTF. CDR3 bases: TGTGCCAGCAGCTTGGTACAGGGCCGTAGCTACACCTTC. The full variable domain, in which reference TRBV5-4 and TRBJ1-2 provide the parts outside the CDR3, is ETGVTQSPTHLIKTRGQQVTLRCSSQSGHNTVSWYQQALGQGPQFIFQYYREEENGRGNFPPRFSGLQFPNYSSELNVNALELDDSALYLCASSLVQGRSYTFGSGTRLTVV.

The chain couples TRBV30 to TRBJ1-2, with 7 bases matching TRBD1. The CDR3 is 14 amino acids. V was clipped by 3 bases and J by 2 bases; unmatched bases: 6. Germline CDR1 reads GTSNPN; CDR2 reads SVGIG (reference sequence). CDR3 region: CAWRGTAQNYGYTF. In nucleotides, the CDR3 is TGTGCCTGGAGGGGGACAGCCCAGAACTATGGCTACACCTTC. Full variable domain (missing parts from reference TRBV30 and TRBJ1-2): SQTIHQWPATLVQPVGSPLSLECTVEGTSNPNLYWYRQAAGRGLQLLFYSVGIGQISSEVPQNLSASRPQDRQFILSSKKLLLSDSGFYLCAWRGTAQNYGYTFGSGTRLTVV.

V usage is TRBV2 and J usage is TRBJ2-1; D remains unclear. Per the germline V gene, CDR1 is SNHLY and CDR2 is FYNNEI. The CDR3 runs 13 residues. V was clipped by 3 bases and J by 4 bases, with 7 bases between them. In nucleotides, the CDR3 is TGTGCCAGCAGTGACGTCAGTTACAATGAGCAGTTCTTC. The encoded protein is CASSDVSYNEQFF.

The chain has TRBV24-1 and TRBJ2-1, with D tentatively TRBD2 (6 bases). V was clipped by 3 bases and J by 0 bases, with 11 bases between them. Germline CDR1 is KGHDR and CDR2 is SFDVKD. The length of the CDR3 is 16 residues. The CDR3 DNA reads TGTGCCACCAGTGATCCCCGACTAGACTCCTACAATGAGCAGTTCTTC. It specifies CATSDPRLDSYNEQFF.

This sequence joins TRBV18 and TRBJ1-6; 7 bases map to TRBD1. The germline V gene encodes CDR1 KGHSH and CDR2 LQKENI. The V segment lost 4 bases and the J segment 6 bases; nucleotides outside the gene matches: 3. This CDR3 has 14 residues. Written as DNA, the CDR3 is TGTGCCAGCTCACGGGGGGACAGTAATTCACCCCTCCACTTT. Amino acid sequence: CASSRGDSNSPLHF.

Regarding this clone: Its ends do not fully match the called genes, so a read error is possible. CDR3: CASSQEFSSSNERFF. As DNA, the CDR3 is TGCGCCAGCAGCCAAGAATTTTCGTCTAGCAATGAGCGGTTCTTC. This sequence joins TRBV4-1 and TRBJ2-1; weak D call: TRBD2 (5 bases). The germline V gene has CDR1 MGHRA and CDR2 YSYEKL. This CDR3 comprises 15 residues.

The chain carries TRBV15 and TRBJ1-4; the match to TRBD1 covers 7 bases. Losses at the gene ends were 5 bases for V and 4 bases for J; bases not matched to a gene: 4. The germline CDR1 and CDR2 sequences are LNHNV and YYDKDF (reference sequence). The length of the CDR3 is 14 residues. The CDR3 protein is CATSLTGSNEKLFF. The DNA of the CDR3 is TGTGCCACCAGCCTGACAGGGAGTAATGAAAAACTGTTTTTT.

The chain couples TRBV7-2 to TRBJ1-5; 11 positions agree with TRBD1. CDR3 length equals 14 residues. The V gene's germline CDR1 is SGHTA and CDR2 FQGNSA. Trimming cost V 3 bases and J 10 bases; bases outside gene matches: 5. CDR3 amino acids: CASSFGQGARPQHF. CDR3 sequence (DNA): TGTGCCAGCAGCTTTGGACAGGGGGCGAGACCCCAGCATTTT.